This T cell receptor beta chain comes out of a study of T cell responses to AZD1222 COVID-19 vaccine. A note on this clone: What it recognizes is unknown.

The study's findings and limits: Close to half of spike-specific TCRs reportedly recognize unmutated variant regions. Baseline seropositivity characterized only six AZD1222 recipients.

Profiled with immunoSEQ multiplex PCR; TCRdb holds only in-frame clones, not every one. The table shows some 190,000 clones, with roughly 91% occurring only once. The sample here was peripheral blood, taken 28 days after the second AZD1222 dose. The sequence derives from an adult who received the AZD1222 COVID-19 vaccine.

CDR3 sequence: CASSPLAGTYNEQFF. The DNA for the CDR3 is TGCGCCAGCAGCCCGCTAGCGGGTACCTACAATGAGCAGTTCTTC. J is TRBJ2-1 and V is TRBV5-1, with 8 bases that match TRBD2. The CDR3 covers 15 residues. CDR1 is SGHRS and CDR2 is YFSETQ in the germline V gene. The V segment lost 4 bases and the J segment 2 bases; nucleotides outside the gene matches: 5.